The present entry profiles one TCR beta chain with its context. The antigen remains undetermined. The sample comes from a study of cytomegalovirus exposure and HLA in healthy donors. Study outcomes and limitations: Overall, approximately 180 TCR beta chains were annotated as cytomegalovirus-associated. In a later analysis, productive TCRs from donors in an Asian-associated ancestry cluster reportedly carried fewer N-insertions than the cohort mean.

Researchers ran the PCR with 60 Vbeta and 13 Jbeta primers. This table comes from immunoSEQ multiplex PCR, and its TCRdb copy is limited to in-frame clones, with some not included. The data hold roughly 190,000 clones, with about four fifths observed a single time. The sequenced material came from PBMCs. This TCR derives from a man aged 40-49 years in good health and CMV-seropositive.

CDR3: CASSLGLINYNEQFF. The DNA for the CDR3 is TGTGCCAGCAGCCTCGGACTAATTAACTACAATGAGCAGTTCTTC. The chain uses TRBV7-2 and TRBJ2-1; D perhaps matches TRBD2 (6 bases). The CDR3 totals 15 residues. V was cut by 5 bases and J by 3 bases, with 14 bases left in between. In germline, CDR1 is SGHTA, CDR2 FQGNSA.